This T cell receptor beta chain was sequenced during a study of Graves' ophthalmopathy and Graves' hyperthyroidism. Points from the study as a whole: The blood repertoire also included most expanded thyroid clonotypes above 0.001 frequency.

TCR beta CDR3 regions were amplified from RNA transcripts. RT-PCR with HTBI primers came first, then second-round multiplex PCR. In TCRdb, the multiplex PCR reads were re-called with MiXCR into one record per CDR3 protein. The sample carries around 470,000 distinct CDR3 sequences, approximately 15% recorded once. With respect to this clonotype: No antigen is known for it.

CDR3 length equals 15 residues. V shed 11 bases and J 2 bases; nucleotides not matched to a gene: 14. The V gene's germline CDR1 is ENHRY and CDR2 SYGVKD. The chain is built from TRBV10-3 and TRBJ2-5, with 7 bases lining up with TRBD2. This receptor was obtained from a woman aged 30 to 39 with Graves' ophthalmopathy. Sequencing used blood. The DNA for the CDR3 is TGTGCCTCCCGCCCGGCCAGCGGGAATCAAGAGACCCAGTACTTC. Translation gives CASRPASGNQETQYF.